The 5 T cell receptor beta chains presented below share a single source sample, sequenced in a study of blood T cell repertoires in COVID-19. TCRdb's copy holds only in-frame clones and misses some; the assay was immunoSEQ multiplex PCR. The data show tens of thousands of clones, with over 70% seen just once and over 8.5% held by the top ten. What was sequenced was peripheral blood. These receptors were collected from an elderly man with acute or convalescent COVID-19.

The chain employs TRBV21-1 and TRBJ1-3; the DNA was not compared with TRBD1, the D call given in the table. TRBV21-1 is flagged as a pseudogene. CDR3 length equals 16 residues. For the CDR3, the DNA is TGTGCCAGCAGCAAAGAGTGGCCCAGCTCTGGAAACACCATATATTTT. It is translated as CASSKEWPSSGNTIYF.

The chain links TRBV3-1 (or the pseudogene TRBV3-2) to TRBJ1-1; D is unresolved. Germline CDR1 LGHDT, CDR2 YNNKEL (reference sequence). Trimming removed 3 bases from V and 3 bases from J, with 11 bases in between. The CDR3 length is 14 residues. Here the CDR3 reads CASSQVLRDTEAFF. The DNA of the CDR3 is TGTGCCAGCAGCCAGGTCCTGCGGGACACTGAAGCTTTCTTT.

This sequence joins TRBV5-1 and TRBJ1-1; perhaps TRBD1 as D (5 bases). V dropped 0 bases and J dropped 5 bases, with 8 bases sitting between them. There are 13 residues in the CDR3. The V gene's germline CDR1 is SGHRS and CDR2 YFSETQ. The CDR3 nucleotides are TGCGCCAGCAGCTTGGCGGGGGTTACTGAAGCTTTCTTT. It encodes CASSLAGVTEAFF.

The chain uses TRBV19 and TRBJ1-6; D possibly corresponds to TRBD1 (5 bases). The CDR3 contains 15 residues. Germline V gene lookup returns CDR1 LNHDA and CDR2 SQIVND (reference sequence). The ends were cut back, 4 bases at V and 5 bases at J, with 12 bases in the middle. The CDR3 bases are TGTGCCAGTAGTACTAGACAGCTGGATAATTCACCCCTCCACTTT. Amino acid sequence: CASSTRQLDNSPLHF.

The V and J genes are TRBV3-1 (or the pseudogene TRBV3-2) and TRBJ2-3; 12 bases fit TRBD2. The CDR3 consists of 16 residues. Germline values: CDR1 LGHDT, CDR2 YNNKEL (reference sequence). V shed 4 bases and J 8 bases; nucleotides not matched to a gene: 10. The CDR3 bases are TGTGCCAGCAGCCCTCCCACGACTAGCGGGAGAGCTACGCAGTATTTT. As protein: CASSPPTTSGRATQYF.